This T cell receptor beta chain was profiled in a study of blood T cell repertoires in COVID-19 (dated by TCRdb to about 2020). Background on the whole study: Collaborator samples came from the United States, Italy and Spain and covered acute and convalescent phases of COVID-19. The material from the prospective study consisted of cDNA or gDNA derived from T cells, B-cell-depleted T cells, or PBMCs. Deeply sampled blood TCRbeta repertoires from subjects exposed to, actively infected with, or recovered from COVID-19 were included in the dataset. The repertoires were released in a freely available public database intended as a resource for research on the immune response to SARS-CoV-2. The samples were drawn from the first 160 participants of the ongoing ImmuneRACE study and from 950 to 1,500 subjects provided by 6 global collaborators. Nearly every sample came with metadata listing a de-identified subject ID, COVID-19 status, age in years and sex. Where available, HLA class I and class II types were obtained from metadata supplied by the sample provider rather than from assay-based typing. Overall study results and their limits: How much clinical and demographic metadata was included differed by source and by participant, and the metadata was provided uncurated.

Participants in the prospective study were aged about 18 to 95 years, lived in under 30 United States geographic areas, and enrolled through a virtual design. In the prospective study, cohorts were assigned on the basis of participant-reported clinical history obtained from a screening survey and a study questionnaire. Recovered participants in ImmuneRACE Cohort 3 were defined by two consecutive negative NP/OP PCR tests, clearance by a healthcare professional, or resolution of symptoms. In the prospective study, mobile phlebotomists collected whole blood, serum and a nasopharyngeal or oropharyngeal swab from each participant. Additional blood draws and questionnaires over an approximately two-month period could optionally be provided by prospective study participants. Blood samples from the prospective study were shipped frozen or at room temperature prior to DNA extraction. Remarks on this clone: Which antigen it targets is not known. No clone much larger than this one lies a single base away; base qualities are absent.

The germline V gene sets CDR1 to SGDLS and CDR2 to YYNGEE. Trimming takes 3 bases from V and 2 bases from J, and the germline ends sit 8 bases apart. Including cysteine and phenylalanine, the CDR3 has 13 amino acids. CDR3 DNA is the only sequence kept; it has 39 bases, read in frame from the first base. The immunoSEQ Assay, a bias-controlled multiplex PCR, was used to amplify TCRbeta CDR3 regions from genomic DNA. Regarding the original processing steps: Within the assay, amplification of reference gene primers was used to estimate how many nucleated cells each sample contained. To quantify the absolute abundance of each unique TCRbeta CDR3 rearrangement, sequence reads were collapsed and filtered. For each sample, productive Simpson clonality was calculated as the square root of Simpson's diversity index over productive rearrangements. TCRdb limited this immuneACCESS table to in-frame rearrangements with V and J called. A share of clones is missing; checked studies link under half to unresolved V genes, and the rest is unexplained. The D gene and trimming were derived from the DNA, and the V and J assignments and clone size from that table. The sample includes a few hundred thousand clones, with about 90% observed a single time. Approximately 6% of the sample is taken by the ten largest.

The chain is assembled from TRBV9 and TRBJ1-2, and the D gene may be TRBD1, 5 bases matching. This receptor was taken from a woman aged 30 to 39 who had recovered from COVID-19. Material: PBMCs or T cells enriched from blood (not recorded which). CDR3 region: CASSGGPNYGYTF. The DNA is as follows: TGTGCCAGCAGCGGGGGCCCAAACTATGGCTACACCTTC. When the CDR3 is completed using the reference TRBV9 and TRBJ1-2 genes on either side, the full variable domain is DSGVTQTPKHLITATGQRVTLRCSPRSGDLSVYWYQQSLDQGLQFLIQYYNGEERAKGNILERFSAQQFPDLHSELNLSSLELGDSALYFCASSGGPNYGYTFGSGTRLTVV.